This entry lists 22 T cell receptor beta chains sequenced from one sample in a study of CD8 T cells in Susac syndrome. Random hexamers served to reverse transcribe about 0.45 to 1 ug RNA. TCRdb analysed the immunoSEQ multiplex PCR reads with MiXCR anew, one entry per CDR3 protein. There are around 180,000 distinct CDR3 sequences in the sample; around 95% occur only once, and approximately 0.09% lies in the top ten. Sequencing was done on a sample of CD4+ T cells from PBMCs. The origin of the receptors is a human donor with multiple sclerosis.

The J gene is TRBJ2-7, the V gene TRBV9, with D perhaps assigned TRBD1 or TRBD2 (5 bases each). CDR3 size: 15 residues. V was pared by 4 bases and J by 7 bases, with 21 bases between. Germline V gene lookup returns CDR1 SGDLS and CDR2 YYNGEE. Written as DNA, the CDR3 is TGTGCCAGCAGCCCACGGGACGGTGATGTTTTGGAGCAGTACTTC. Translation gives CASSPRDGDVLEQYF.

The chain uses TRBV30 and TRBJ1-1, with D uncertain. The length of the CDR3 is 14 residues. Germline V gene sequence: CDR1 GTSNPN, CDR2 SVGIG (reference sequence). V gave up 1 base and J gave up 4 bases, with 13 bases separating them. DNA for the CDR3: TGTGCCTGGAGTGGGCGTGGGATATCCACTGAAGCTTTCTTT. This encodes CAWSGRGISTEAFF.

The rearrangement joins TRBV5-4 to TRBJ2-1, with D perhaps TRBD2 (6 bases). CDR1 is SGHNT, CDR2 YYREEE, per germline (reference sequence). V shed 3 bases and J shed 4 bases, with 14 bases lying between them. This CDR3 comprises 15 residues. The CDR3 protein is CASSSGGAAYNEQFF. CDR3 nucleotide sequence: TGTGCCAGCAGCTCCGGCGGGGCAGCATACAATGAGCAGTTCTTC.

The CDR3 sequence: CASGRRVGETQYF. CDR3 in DNA: TGTGCTAGTGGCCGGCGGGTTGGAGAGACCCAGTACTTC. The rearrangement joins TRBV12-5 to TRBJ2-5; TRBD2 might be the D (5 bases). Germline-derived CDR1 and CDR2 are LGHNT and FRNRAP. V gave up 6 bases and J gave up 4 bases, with 12 bases separating them. The CDR3 runs to 13 residues.

This rearrangement joins TRBV28 to TRBJ1-2, with a tentative D call TRBD1 (6 bases). The CDR3 is 17 amino acids. Looked up from germline, CDR1 is MDHEN and CDR2 is SYDVKM. Trimming took 5 bases from V and 1 from J, leaving 20 bases between them. The CDR3 here is CASSPLGTSNNNYGYTF. CDR3 coding DNA: TGTGCCAGCAGTCCTCTGGGGACAAGCAACAATAACTATGGCTACACCTTC.

This chain joins TRBV25-1 and TRBJ1-6, with a tentative D call TRBD1 (6 bases). V was shortened by 7 bases and J by 6 bases, with 19 bases between the two germline ends. Germline V gene lookup returns CDR1 MGHDK and CDR2 SYGVNS. The CDR3 has 16 amino acids. CDR3 in amino acids: CASTESGRGPNSPLHF. The DNA for the CDR3 is TGTGCCAGCACCGAAAGTGGCAGGGGACCTAATTCACCCCTCCACTTT.

V usage is TRBV27 and J usage is TRBJ1-6; no definite D call. The CDR3 contains 13 residues. Germline V CDR1 and CDR2: MNHEY, SMNVEV (reference sequence). Trimming removed 5 bases at V and 9 bases at J, with 11 bases between. The CDR3 DNA is TGTGCCAGCAGTCCCGTTGGGGTTTCACCCCTCCACTTT. Translating gives CASSPVGVSPLHF.

The V gene is TRBV5-1, the J gene TRBJ1-1, with D possibly matching TRBD1 (5 bases). Trimming cost V 5 bases and J 5 bases, with 16 bases left between them. Germline-derived CDR1 and CDR2 are SGHRS and YFSETQ. There are 14 residues in the CDR3. Here the CDR3 reads CASSFAGARTEAFF. CDR3 bases: TGCGCCAGCAGTTTTGCTGGGGCTCGGACTGAAGCTTTCTTT.

This clonotype was picked up one time. The rearrangement links TRBV28 to TRBJ2-7; 7 bases match TRBD1. Germline trimming cut 6 bases from V and 11 bases from J; bases unmatched to any gene: 7. Germline values: CDR1 MDHEN, CDR2 SYDVKM. This CDR3 is 11 amino acids long. The CDR3 loop is CASSQDRVEYF. The CDR3 region has the DNA TGTGCCAGCAGCCAAGACAGGGTGGAGTACTTC. Filled out from reference TRBV28 and TRBJ2-7, the complete variable domain reads DVKVTQSSRYLVKRTGEKVFLECVQDMDHENMFWYRQDPGLGLRLIYFSYDVKMKEKGDIPEGYSVSREKKERFSLILESASTNQTSMYLCASSQDRVEYFGPGTRLTVT.

This clonotype was detected only a few times. The V and J genes are TRBV18 and TRBJ2-7; D might be TRBD2 (5 bases). The CDR3 totals 13 residues. Deletions cut 1 base from V and 1 base from J, with 5 bases between. From germline, CDR1 is KGHSH and CDR2 LQKENI. CDR3 DNA: TGTGCCAGCTCACCACGCGGGTCCTACGAGCAGTACTTC. Its protein is CASSPRGSYEQYF. The full variable domain, completed using reference TRBV18 and TRBJ2-7, is NAGVMQNPRHLVRRRGQEARLRCSPMKGHSHVYWYRQLPEEGLKFMVYLQKENIIDESGMPKERFSAEFPKEGPSILRIQQVVRGDSAAYFCASSPRGSYEQYFGPGTRLTVT.

This sequence joins TRBV4-1 and TRBJ2-3; the match to TRBD2 covers 14 bases. This CDR3 contains 16 residues. J was trimmed by 1 base and V by 8 bases; bases with no gene match: 5. From germline, CDR1 is MGHRA and CDR2 YSYEKL. CDR3 sequence: CASRTSGGPRTDTQYF. For the CDR3, the DNA is TGCGCCAGCCGGACTAGCGGGGGGCCACGCACAGATACGCAGTATTTT.

The genes are TRBV4-2 and TRBJ2-5; a possible D gene is TRBD2 (5 bases). Trimming shortened V by 1 base and J by 1 base, and 10 bases separated the two germline ends. This CDR3 region has 15 residues. CDR1 is LGHNA, CDR2 YNFKEQ, per germline. The CDR3 nucleotides are TGTGCCAGCAGCCAAGCAGAGGAGGCCCAAGAGACCCAGTACTTC. It encodes CASSQAEEAQETQYF.

This chain connects TRBV28 to TRBJ1-1, with D perhaps TRBD1 (5 bases). V was clipped by 6 bases and J by 10 bases, with 15 bases between them. The CDR3 has 12 residues. The germline CDR1 and CDR2 sequences are MDHEN and SYDVKM. CDR3 amino acids: CASRAPQGRAFF. Written as DNA, the CDR3 is TGTGCCAGCAGGGCCCCCCAGGGAAGAGCTTTCTTT.

The chain couples TRBV24-1 to TRBJ2-6; D is undetermined. The CDR3 sequence is 15 residues long. Per the germline V gene, CDR1 is KGHDR and CDR2 is SFDVKD. V gave up 0 bases and J gave up 2 bases, with 4 bases separating them. The CDR3 bases are TGTGCCACCAGTGATTTGGGGGCTGGGGCCAACGTCCTGACTTTC. It encodes CATSDLGAGANVLTF.

The chain recombines TRBV4-1 with TRBJ2-1; D not resolved. V dropped 0 bases and J dropped 0 bases, with 9 bases sitting between them. In germline, CDR1 is MGHRA, CDR2 YSYEKL. The CDR3 has 16 residues. The CDR3 loop is CASSQDNGGSYNEQFF. The CDR3 DNA follows: TGCGCCAGCAGCCAAGATAATGGCGGCTCCTACAATGAGCAGTTCTTC.

This clonotype came up once. The V call is TRBV10-3, the J call TRBJ2-3; D perhaps matches TRBD2 (7 bases). Deletions cut 2 bases from V and 1 base from J, with 10 bases between. The germline V gene encodes CDR1 ENHRY and CDR2 SYGVKD. The CDR3 consists of 15 residues. The CDR3 protein is CAISEGGGGTDTQYF. The CDR3 coding sequence is TGTGCCATCAGTGAGGGAGGGGGGGGCACAGATACGCAGTATTTT.

The V and J genes are TRBV5-1 and TRBJ1-3, with no clear D. Trimming left V 4 bases short and J 0 bases short, with 8 bases between. This CDR3 comprises 14 residues. Germline V gene sequence: CDR1 SGHRS, CDR2 YFSETQ. This CDR3 reads CASSAYHSGNTIYF. CDR3 nucleotides: TGCGCCAGCAGCGCCTATCACTCTGGAAACACCATATATTTT.

The chain employs TRBV20-1 and TRBJ1-1; the D gene is possibly TRBD1 (6 bases). The V gene lost 1 base and the J gene lost 0 bases, with 15 bases spanning the gap. The CDR3 has 16 amino acids. CDR1 and CDR2 (germline): DFQATT, SNEGSKA (reference sequence). DNA for the CDR3: TGCAGTGCTAGAGGGACAGAGCCAGGGATGAACACTGAAGCTTTCTTT. It codes for CSARGTEPGMNTEAFF.

The rearrangement links TRBV4-2 to TRBJ2-5; 9 nucleotides line up with TRBD1. Germline-derived CDR1 and CDR2 are LGHNA and YNFKEQ. The V gene end was trimmed by 3 bases and the J gene end by 2 bases; junction bases not matched to a gene: 7. The CDR3 extends over 16 amino acids. The CDR3 bases are TGTGCCAGCAGCCACGCTCCCGGGACAGGGCAAGAGACCCAGTACTTC. It encodes CASSHAPGTGQETQYF.

The J gene is TRBJ2-7, the V gene TRBV5-6; D possibly matches TRBD1 or TRBD2 (5 bases each). Germline CDR1 and CDR2: SGHDT and YYEEEE. V was pared by 9 bases and J by 4 bases, with 20 bases between. The CDR3 loop spans 14 amino acids. CDR3: CANPRGATLYEQYF. The CDR3 DNA reads as TGTGCCAACCCGAGGGGAGCGACTCTATACGAGCAGTACTTC.

This chain connects TRBV20-1 to TRBJ2-1; D is perhaps TRBD2 (6 bases). Germline values: CDR1 DFQATT, CDR2 SNEGSKA (reference sequence). This CDR3 has 13 amino acids. V lost 3 bases and J 4 bases, leaving 10 bases between the germline ends. The CDR3 loop reads CSASAGPYNEQFF. The CDR3 DNA reads TGCAGTGCTAGCGCGGGGCCGTACAATGAGCAGTTCTTC.

This chain uses TRBV6-1 with TRBJ2-7; D possibly corresponds to TRBD1 (5 bases). V lost 5 bases, J lost 1 base, and 12 bases lay in between. Per germline, CDR1 MNHNS and CDR2 SASEGT. The CDR3 spans 14 residues. CDR3 sequence: CASSPGIHSYEQYF. The DNA for the CDR3 is TGTGCCAGCAGTCCAGGGATCCATTCCTACGAGCAGTACTTC.